One and the same sample provided the 16 T cell receptor beta chains below, sequenced in a study of T cells after yellow fever vaccination. TCRdb re-called the 5' RACE reads with MiXCR, one entry per CDR3 protein. The top ten clones hold 15% of a sample with 500,000 to 650,000 distinct CDR3 sequences, around 12% of them seen once. This material consisted of PBMCs, taken on the day of the yellow fever booster vaccination. These receptors came from a man aged 30-40 years who received the YFV17D yellow fever vaccine.

The CDR3 spells CSALSPLQGSSEQFF. CDR3 bases: TGCAGTGCCCTTTCTCCGTTACAGGGGTCGAGTGAGCAGTTCTTC. This chain links TRBV20-1 with TRBJ2-1, with 7 nucleotides matching TRBD1. The CDR3 spans 15 residues. The J segment lost 9 bases and the V segment lost 6 bases, leaving 17 bases of the junction unmatched. The V gene's germline CDR1 is DFQATT and CDR2 SNEGSKA (reference sequence).

This sequence joins TRBV30 and TRBJ2-1; D might be TRBD1 or TRBD2, each matching 6 bases. This CDR3 has 12 amino acids. With 6 bases removed from V and 15 bases from J, the gap between germline ends came to 21 bases. The germline V gene encodes CDR1 GTSNPN and CDR2 SVGIG (reference sequence). CDR3 protein: CACSSAGGLLFF. CDR3 nucleotide sequence: TGTGCCTGTAGTTCGGCCGGGGGCCTCTTGTTCTTC.

This clonotype appeared a few times. The rearrangement joins TRBV20-1 to TRBJ2-3; TRBD2 aligns across 9 bases. This CDR3 region has 14 residues. Germline V gene sequence: CDR1 DFQATT, CDR2 SNEGSKA (reference sequence). Germline trimming cut 4 bases from V and 4 bases from J; bases unmatched to any gene: 6. For the CDR3, the DNA is TGCAGTGCTACGGGACTAGCCTTGTCAGATACGCAGTATTTT. Translated: CSATGLALSDTQYF.

The chain joins TRBV2 to TRBJ2-4, with 10 bases that match TRBD2. CDR1 and CDR2 (germline): SNHLY, FYNNEI. Trimming cost V 4 bases and J 4 bases; bases outside gene matches: 7. This CDR3 contains 16 residues. CDR3 DNA: TGTGCCAGCAGTGTTAGGACTAGCGGTTCAAAAAACATTCAGTACTTC. Its protein product is CASSVRTSGSKNIQYF.

CDR3 DNA sequence: TGTGCCACCTATTTGGAGCCCGGGGAGCTGTTTTTT. It is translated as CATYLEPGELFF. The chain uses TRBV10-3 and TRBJ2-2; no clear D. The CDR3 is 12 residues long. V lost 10 bases to trimming and J lost 6 bases, with 12 bases between them. Germline CDR1 and CDR2: ENHRY and SYGVKD.

The sample holds many counts of this clonotype. This chain uses TRBV7-2 with TRBJ1-3; no reliable D call. Germline V lookup: CDR1 SGHTA, CDR2 FQGNSA. V dropped 1 base and J dropped 3 bases, with 7 bases sitting between them. The length of the CDR3 is 14 residues. This CDR3 is CASSLGVFGNTIYF. The CDR3 bases are TGTGCCAGCAGCTTAGGAGTTTTTGGAAACACCATATATTTT. The full variable domain, its missing parts supplied by reference TRBV7-2 and TRBJ1-3, is GAGVSQSPSNKVTEKGKDVELRCDPISGHTALYWYRQSLGQGLEFLIYFQGNSAPDKSGLPSDRFSAERTGGSVSTLTIQRTQQEDSAVYLCASSLGVFGNTIYFGEGSWLTVV.

V usage is TRBV20-1 and J usage is TRBJ1-6; a possible D gene is TRBD1 (5 bases). CDR3 length: 13 amino acids. The ends were cut back, 4 bases at V and 8 bases at J, with 12 bases in the middle. Germline CDR1 is DFQATT and CDR2 is SNEGSKA (reference sequence). This CDR3 is CSATTVGDSPLHF. CDR3 nucleotides: TGCAGTGCTACGACAGTAGGGGATTCACCCCTCCACTTT.

In its sample, this clonotype was seen many times. This chain uses TRBV20-1 with TRBJ1-5; 7 nucleotides match TRBD1. Germline loops: CDR1 DFQATT, CDR2 SNEGSKA (reference sequence). Trimming removed 1 base from V and 5 bases from J; junction bases left unmatched: 11. This CDR3 contains 16 residues. CDR3 DNA: TGCAGTGCTAGAGGCAGGGGGAGACCACCCGATCAGCCCCAGCATTTT. It codes for CSARGRGRPPDQPQHF.

This chain links TRBV7-2 with TRBJ2-1, with 8 bases that match TRBD2. CDR3 length equals 16 residues. Germline trimming cut 3 bases from V and 7 bases from J; bases unmatched to any gene: 11. From germline, CDR1 is SGHTA and CDR2 FQGNSA. This chain's CDR3 is CASSFLGREVGNEQFF. CDR3 sequence (DNA): TGTGCCAGCAGCTTCTTAGGGCGGGAGGTAGGAAATGAGCAGTTCTTC. Full variable domain (outside the CDR3, taken from reference TRBV7-2 and TRBJ2-1): GAGVSQSPSNKVTEKGKDVELRCDPISGHTALYWYRQSLGQGLEFLIYFQGNSAPDKSGLPSDRFSAERTGGSVSTLTIQRTQQEDSAVYLCASSFLGREVGNEQFFGPGTRLTVL.

A few counts support this clonotype. CDR3 amino acids: CSANSPYEQYF. CDR3 nucleotides: TGCAGTGCTAACAGTCCCTACGAGCAGTACTTC. J is TRBJ2-7 and V is TRBV20-1; no definite D call. V was clipped by 4 bases and J by 2 bases, with 6 bases between them. Germline loops: CDR1 DFQATT, CDR2 SNEGSKA (reference sequence). The CDR3 is 11 residues long.

This clonotype has more than one count but fewer than ten. J is TRBJ2-7 and V is TRBV5-6; 7 bases line up with TRBD2. V dropped 0 bases and J dropped 3; count of bases not matched to a gene: 9. CDR1 SGHDT and CDR2 YYEEEE come from the germline V gene. The CDR3 sequence is 16 residues long. CDR3 DNA: TGTGCCAGCAGCTTGGCCGTGGGAGGGCCCTTCTACGAGCAGTACTTC. This encodes CASSLAVGGPFYEQYF.

This clonotype was seen ten or more times. V and J are TRBV20-1 and TRBJ2-4; D is ambiguous. Trimming took 3 bases from V and 3 from J, leaving 12 bases between them. Looked up from germline, CDR1 is DFQATT and CDR2 is SNEGSKA (reference sequence). This CDR3 has 14 amino acids. CDR3 amino acids: CSASLSDHKNIQYF. In DNA, the CDR3 is TGCAGTGCTAGTCTTTCGGACCACAAAAACATTCAGTACTTC.

Concerning this clonotype itself: This may be a read error: a much more frequent sequence differs by one nucleotide. The rearrangement joins TRBV28 to TRBJ2-1, with 11 positions matching TRBD2. This CDR3 contains 15 residues. Germline V gene data show CDR1 as MDHEN and CDR2 as SYDVKM. The J segment lost 8 bases and the V segment lost 5 bases, leaving 8 bases of the junction unmatched. CDR3 in amino acids: CASSRTSGSLDEQFF. The CDR3 region has the DNA TGTGCCAGCAGTCGCACTAGCGGGAGTCTCGATGAGCAGTTCTTC.

This clonotype was recorded many times. This chain uses TRBV4-3 with TRBJ2-5, with D perhaps matching TRBD2 (7 bases). Germline V gives CDR1 LGHNA, CDR2 YSLEER. V was pared by 4 bases and J by 2 bases, with 17 bases between. This CDR3 contains 16 residues. The CDR3 nucleotides read TGCGCCAGCAGCCCCAGAAGGGGGGGGCCGCAAGAGACCCAGTACTTC. The encoded protein is CASSPRRGGPQETQYF.

The chain uses TRBV24-1 and TRBJ2-1; the match to TRBD1 covers 8 bases. V lost 5 bases, J lost 4 bases, and 6 bases stayed unmatched. The CDR3 extends over 15 amino acids. The V gene's germline CDR1 is KGHDR and CDR2 SFDVKD. DNA of the CDR3: TGTGCCACCAGTGGGGGGAGACAGGGGTACAATGAGCAGTTCTTC. Its protein is CATSGGRQGYNEQFF.

The rearrangement joins TRBV9 to TRBJ1-3; the D is unclear. The germline V gene encodes CDR1 SGDLS and CDR2 YYNGEE. V lost 0 bases to trimming and J lost 4 bases, with 8 bases between them. This CDR3 comprises 14 residues. The CDR3 region has the DNA TGTGCCAGCAGCGTAGTCCCTAGCGGAAACACCATATATTTT. Amino acid sequence: CASSVVPSGNTIYF.